This TCR beta chain was found in a study of blood T cell repertoires in COVID-19. Study overall: There were acute and convalescent COVID-19 samples, and they came from the United States, Italy and Spain. T cells, B-cell-depleted T cells, or PBMCs supplied cDNA or gDNA.

TCRdb keeps only in-frame clones here, not all; method: immunoSEQ multiplex PCR. The table has about 160,000 clones, roughly 83% seen once. Trimming took 1 base from V and 3 from J; bases not matched to a gene: 6. The length of the CDR3 is 15 residues. The germline V gene has CDR1 SGHTA and CDR2 FQGNSA. Sequencing input: peripheral blood. This clonotype originated in a young man with active or convalescent COVID-19. The chain has TRBV7-2 and TRBJ2-7; 7 bases are a match to TRBD1. The DNA of the CDR3 is TGTGCCAGCAGCTTAGTCCTACAGGGGTACTACGAGCAGTACTTC. Translating it yields CASSLVLQGYYEQYF.